Following are 2 T cell receptor beta chains from one sample sequenced in a study of T cells in Graves' hyperthyroidism and ophthalmopathy. There were TCR beta CDR3 regions amplified from RNA transcripts. Primed by the HTBI set, a first-round RT-PCR was run on the TCR CDR3. TCRdb itself ran the multiplex PCR reads through MiXCR, one entry per CDR3 protein. The sample has 300,000 to 450,000 distinct CDR3 sequences; roughly 15% are singletons. The sample taken for sequencing was blood. These receptors came from a woman in her twenties or thirties with Graves' ophthalmopathy.

This clonotype has ten or more counts. The chain combines TRBV28 with TRBJ1-2, with TRBD1 identical over 8 bases. Germline values: CDR1 MDHEN, CDR2 SYDVKM. V was pared by 6 bases and J by 4 bases, with 10 bases of the junction left unmatched. CDR3 size: 15 residues. CDR3 in DNA: TGTGCCAGCAGAACCCCCCGGACAGGGCTCTATGGCTACACCTTC. Protein: CASRTPRTGLYGYTF.

About this clonotype: This may be a read error, as it is one base from a much larger clone. The gene calls are TRBV6-9 and TRBJ2-1; D unclear. CDR3 size: 15 residues. The germline gives CDR1 MNHGY, CDR2 SVAAGI. The chain's CDR3 is CVSSDDPASYNEQFF. CDR3 DNA: TGTGTCAGCAGTGACGATCCAGCCTCCTACAATGAGCAGTTCTTC.